The 4 T cell receptor beta chains presented below share a single source sample, sequenced in a study of cytotoxic CD8 clonotypes in ibrutinib-treated CLL. Some clones are missing from TCRdb's copy, which holds only in-frame ones; the method was immunoSEQ multiplex PCR. The sample holds roughly 180,000 clones, about 84% seen once. Sequenced here: PBMCs, sampled after 24 months of ibrutinib treatment. The receptors shown here come from a human donor with chronic lymphocytic leukemia.

The J gene is TRBJ2-7, the V gene TRBV6-1; D call uncertain. This CDR3 is built from 14 residues. Germline loops: CDR1 MNHNS, CDR2 SASEGT. Trimming pared 2 bases from V and 2 bases from J, leaving 10 bases between. This CDR3 is CASSETVGTYEQYF. The CDR3 nucleotides are TGTGCCAGCAGTGAAACGGTAGGAACCTACGAGCAGTACTTC.

V usage is TRBV11-2 and J usage is TRBJ1-4; 9 positions agree with TRBD1. Germline loops: CDR1 SGHAT, CDR2 FQNNGV. Losses at the gene ends were 5 bases for V and 8 bases for J; bases not matched to a gene: 6. CDR3 length: 14 amino acids. This CDR3 reads CASSRNRGREKLFF. In DNA form, the CDR3 reads TGTGCCAGCAGCCGTAACAGGGGGCGCGAAAAACTGTTTTTT.

This clone was recorded only once. J is TRBJ1-5 and V is TRBV9; D is perhaps TRBD1 (5 bases). The CDR3 covers 14 residues. Trimming stripped 4 bases from V and 7 bases from J, with 15 bases between. Per germline, CDR1 SGDLS and CDR2 YYNGEE. CDR3 nucleotides: TGTGCCAGCAGCCCAGGGTGGGAAATGCAGCCCCAGCATTTT. Protein: CASSPGWEMQPQHF.

This clone was seen a few times. The chain couples TRBV27 to TRBJ2-7; 8 bases match TRBD2. The CDR3 has 15 residues. Germline CDR1 MNHEY, CDR2 SMNVEV (reference sequence). With 4 bases clipped from V and 9 bases from J, the junction kept 14 bases outside the gene matches. CDR3 protein: CASSSREGLSPGQYF. CDR3 nucleotide sequence: TGTGCCAGCAGTTCCCGGGAGGGGCTCTCCCCGGGGCAGTACTTC.